The clone carrying this T cell receptor beta chain has only a few counts. Its antigen is as yet unknown. Via MiXCR, TCRdb re-called the reads, giving one row per CDR3 protein. The sample lists 160,000 or so distinct CDR3 sequences; less than 25% were seen once. The V and J ends lost 5 bases and 9 bases respectively, with 17 bases between them. The length of the CDR3 is 14 residues. From germline, CDR1 is SGHVS and CDR2 FQNEAQ. This entry comes from a study of T cell repertoires in cytomegalovirus infection. This specimen was CD8+ T cells from cultured PBMCs, taken from culture after CMV antigen stimulation. The V gene is TRBV7-8, the J gene TRBJ1-5; tentative D call: TRBD1 (6 bases). The sequence came from a human donor in good health (CMV status not recorded). Some clones in this sample may be carry-over from other donors' samples. The CDR3 nucleotides are TGTGCCAGCAGCCCACTACAGGGAGTGAGGCCCCAGCATTTT. Amino acid sequence: CASSPLQGVRPQHF.